Below are 8 T cell receptor beta chains sequenced from a single sample in a study of cytomegalovirus exposure and HLA in healthy donors. Primers for the PCR totalled 60 Vbeta and 13 Jbeta. Data came from immunoSEQ multiplex PCR; TCRdb stores just in-frame clones and leaves some out. The sample yields 100,000 to 150,000 clones, over 75% seen once. Source material: PBMCs. The receptors here all came from a young man in good health and CMV-seronegative.

This clone was found a few times. The rearrangement joins TRBV18 to TRBJ2-7; D possibly corresponds to TRBD1 (6 bases). Germline V gene lookup returns CDR1 KGHSH and CDR2 LQKENI. Trimming took 0 bases from V and 3 from J, leaving 12 bases between them. This CDR3 is 15 amino acids long. CDR3 residues: CASSPPGQFSYEQYF. The CDR3 bases are TGTGCCAGCTCACCACCAGGACAGTTCAGCTACGAGCAGTACTTC.

The genes are TRBV4-3 and TRBJ2-3; 10 bases align to TRBD2. The CDR3 has 16 amino acids. In germline, CDR1 is LGHNA, CDR2 YSLEER. V was clipped by 0 bases and J by 5 bases; unmatched bases: 5. The CDR3, as DNA: TGCGCCAGCAGCCAAGATGCGGTAGCGGGGGGAGATACGCAGTATTTT. Translating it yields CASSQDAVAGGDTQYF.

The chain recombines TRBV28 with TRBJ1-3; 7 bases match TRBD1. V gave up 5 bases and J gave up 0 bases; unmatched junction bases: 7. Germline V CDR1 and CDR2: MDHEN, SYDVKM. This CDR3 contains 16 residues. DNA for the CDR3: TGTGCCAGCAGTGCACCGGGACAGTTCTCTGGAAACACCATATATTTT. This translates into CASSAPGQFSGNTIYF.

The V call is TRBV9, the J call TRBJ2-5; D not resolved. CDR3 length: 13 residues. Germline assignment: CDR1 SGDLS and CDR2 YYNGEE. The V end lost 0 bases, the J end lost 4 bases, and 7 bases lay between the germline ends. DNA for the CDR3: TGTGCCAGCAGCGTAGACCGAGGAGAGACCCAGTACTTC. Its translation is CASSVDRGETQYF.

The chain recombines TRBV25-1 with TRBJ2-1; D remains ambiguous. Germline CDR1 MGHDK, CDR2 SYGVNS. The CDR3 is 11 amino acids. V was trimmed by 2 bases and J by 8 bases, leaving 4 bases between them. CDR3 residues: CASSEVYEQFF. CDR3 nucleotides: TGTGCCAGCAGTGAAGTCTATGAGCAGTTCTTC.

The gene calls are TRBV4-3 and TRBJ1-6, with a possible D match to TRBD1 (5 bases). Germline assignment: CDR1 LGHNA and CDR2 YSLEER. The length of the CDR3 is 18 residues. V shed 2 bases and J shed 5 bases, with 19 bases lying between them. Here the CDR3 reads CASSQFPPGVTNNSPLHF. The CDR3 DNA sequence: TGCGCCAGCAGCCAATTTCCTCCGGGGGTTACTAATAATTCACCCCTCCACTTT.

The chain uses TRBV18 and TRBJ2-1, with D possibly being TRBD2 (5 bases). The CDR3 spans 14 residues. V lost 2 bases, J lost 0 bases, and 5 bases lay in between. Germline CDR1 KGHSH, CDR2 LQKENI. The CDR3 protein is CASSPTSSYNEQFF. The CDR3 nucleotides are TGTGCCAGCTCACCAACTAGCTCCTACAATGAGCAGTTCTTC.

The V gene is TRBV19, the J gene TRBJ2-7, with 13 bases identical to TRBD2. The CDR3 runs to 18 residues. The germline V gene has CDR1 LNHDA and CDR2 SQIVND (reference sequence). V lost 6 bases, J lost 0 bases, and 11 bases stayed unmatched. The chain's CDR3 is CASSGGTSGASLSYEQYF. In DNA form, the CDR3 reads TGTGCCAGTAGCGGCGGGACTAGCGGGGCCTCCCTCTCCTACGAGCAGTACTTC.